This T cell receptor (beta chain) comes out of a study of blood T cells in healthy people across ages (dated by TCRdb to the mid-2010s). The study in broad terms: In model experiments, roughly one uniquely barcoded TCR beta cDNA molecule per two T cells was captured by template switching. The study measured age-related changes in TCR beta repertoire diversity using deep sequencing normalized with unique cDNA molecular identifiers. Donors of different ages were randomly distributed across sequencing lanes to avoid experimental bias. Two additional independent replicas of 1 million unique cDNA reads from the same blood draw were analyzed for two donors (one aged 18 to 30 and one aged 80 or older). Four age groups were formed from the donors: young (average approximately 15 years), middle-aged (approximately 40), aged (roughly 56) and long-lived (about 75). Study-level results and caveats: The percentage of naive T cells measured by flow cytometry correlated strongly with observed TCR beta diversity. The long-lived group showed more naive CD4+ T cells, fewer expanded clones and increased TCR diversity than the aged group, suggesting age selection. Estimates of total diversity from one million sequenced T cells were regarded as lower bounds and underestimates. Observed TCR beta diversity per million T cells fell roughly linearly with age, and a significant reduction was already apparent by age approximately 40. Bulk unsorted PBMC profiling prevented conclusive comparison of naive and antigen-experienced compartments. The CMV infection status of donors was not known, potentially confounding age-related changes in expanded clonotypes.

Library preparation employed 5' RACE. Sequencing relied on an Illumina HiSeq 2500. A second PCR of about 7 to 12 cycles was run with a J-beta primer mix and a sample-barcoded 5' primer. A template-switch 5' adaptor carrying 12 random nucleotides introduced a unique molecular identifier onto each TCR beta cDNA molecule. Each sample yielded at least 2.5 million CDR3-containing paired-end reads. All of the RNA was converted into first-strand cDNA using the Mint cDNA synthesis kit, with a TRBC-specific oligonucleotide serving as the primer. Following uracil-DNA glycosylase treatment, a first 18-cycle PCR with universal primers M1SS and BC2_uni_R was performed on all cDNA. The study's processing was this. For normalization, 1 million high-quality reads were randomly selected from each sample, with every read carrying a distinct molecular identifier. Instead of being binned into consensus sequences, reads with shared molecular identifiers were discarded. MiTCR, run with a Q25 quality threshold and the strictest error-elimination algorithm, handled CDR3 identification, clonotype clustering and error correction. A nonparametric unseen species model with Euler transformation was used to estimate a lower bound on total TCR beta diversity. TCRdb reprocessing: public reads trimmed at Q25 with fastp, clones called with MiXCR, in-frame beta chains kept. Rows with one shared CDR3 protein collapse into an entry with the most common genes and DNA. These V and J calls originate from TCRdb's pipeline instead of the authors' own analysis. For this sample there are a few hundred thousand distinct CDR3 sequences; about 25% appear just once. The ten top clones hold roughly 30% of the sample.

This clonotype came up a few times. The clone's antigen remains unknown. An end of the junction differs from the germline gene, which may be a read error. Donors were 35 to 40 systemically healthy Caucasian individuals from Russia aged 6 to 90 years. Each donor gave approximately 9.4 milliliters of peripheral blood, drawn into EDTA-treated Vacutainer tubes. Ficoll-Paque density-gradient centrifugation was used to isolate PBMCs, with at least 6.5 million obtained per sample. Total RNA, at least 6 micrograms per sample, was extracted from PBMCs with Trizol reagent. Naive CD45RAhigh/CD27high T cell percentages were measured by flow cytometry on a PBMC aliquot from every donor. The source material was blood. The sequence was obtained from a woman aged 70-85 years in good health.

The CDR3 reads as follows: CASTKGDRDQETQHF. In nucleotide form, the sequence is TGTGCCAGCACCAAAGGGGACAGGGACCAAGAGACCCAGCACTTC. Recombination connected TRBV6-2 or TRBV6-3 to TRBJ2-5; TRBD1 agrees with 9 junctional bases. The CDR3 runs 15 residues from the cysteine to the phenylalanine. The sequence is cut down to CDR3 DNA, 45 bases in frame from base 1. As encoded in the germline V gene, CDR1 is MNHEY while CDR2 is SVGEGT.